Sequencing of this T cell receptor (beta chain) was carried out in a study of human T cells and chemical hapten exposure. This clonotype was recorded a few times. Germline V gives CDR1 SGHDT, CDR2 YYEEEE. Trimming removed 2 bases from V and 7 bases from J, with 12 bases in between. The CDR3 runs to 14 residues. TCRdb fed the RACE reads into MiXCR, producing one record per CDR3 protein. The sample gives over 85,000 distinct CDR3 sequences, around 11% of which show up once; 2.1% is in the top ten. Specified time point: patch test 1, 2 weeks after DPC sensitization. Stated treatment: therapeutic diphenylcyclopropenone sensitization with weekly scalp DPC.

The sample in question was whole blood, obtained in connection with sensitization to the hapten diphenylcyclopropenone (DPC). The chain links TRBV5-6 to TRBJ1-4; D possibly corresponds to TRBD1 (5 bases). This clonotype was sampled from a middle-aged woman with alopecia areata. Some clones in this sample may be carry-over from other donors' samples. The CDR3 reads CASSFWRGSEKLFF. Written as DNA, the CDR3 is TGTGCCAGCAGCTTTTGGAGGGGAAGTGAAAAACTGTTTTTT.